One sample yielded the 27 T cell receptor beta chains listed below, sequenced in a study of a mutant IDH1 vaccine in newly diagnosed glioma. These receptors have no known antigen. The table came from immunoSEQ multiplex PCR; TCRdb's copy has only in-frame clones and leaves some out. This sample carries some 42,000 clones, around four fifths of them seen once, and the ten largest clones take 5% to 6%. Time point: week 23, last vaccination. Alongside topical imiquimod, each dose of vaccine comprised 300 ug of mutant IDH1 20-mer peptide. The material was PBMCs, obtained from a glioma patient whose treatment included an IDH1 peptide vaccine. The receptors stem from a man over 45 with glioma.

The V and J genes are TRBV30 and TRBJ2-1; D is possibly TRBD1 (6 bases). Germline CDR1 and CDR2: GTSNPN and SVGIG (reference sequence). CDR3 length equals 12 residues. V was clipped by 2 bases and J by 10 bases, with 12 bases between them. For the CDR3, the DNA is TGTGCCTGGAGTCTGGTAGGGGGAGAGCAGTTCTTC. Amino acids: CAWSLVGGEQFF.

The gene calls are TRBV5-1 and TRBJ2-3; 8 nucleotides match TRBD1. The J segment lost 4 bases and the V segment lost 3 bases, leaving 1 base of the junction unmatched. This CDR3 contains 13 residues. Germline loops: CDR1 SGHRS, CDR2 YFSETQ. CDR3 DNA: TGCGCCAGCAGCTCGGACAGGGCAGATACGCAGTATTTT. Protein sequence: CASSSDRADTQYF.

This rearrangement joins TRBV10-3 to TRBJ2-1; the D call may be TRBD1 or TRBD2 (5 bases each). The CDR3 has 12 residues. V lost 6 bases and J lost 7, with 10 bases in between. The germline CDR1 and CDR2 sequences are ENHRY and SYGVKD. The DNA of the CDR3 is TGTGCCATCAGGGGGACGGAGAATGAGCAGTTCTTC. Translated: CAIRGTENEQFF.

The genes are TRBV7-2 and TRBJ1-2, with 12 bases matching TRBD1. V shed 3 bases and J 3 bases; nucleotides not matched to a gene: 11. This CDR3 comprises 18 residues. CDR1 and CDR2 (germline): SGHTA, FQGNSA. This CDR3 reads CASSFGSGTGGDYYGYTF. CDR3 coding DNA: TGTGCCAGCAGCTTCGGCAGTGGGACAGGGGGCGATTACTATGGCTACACCTTC.

The rearrangement links TRBV4-2 to TRBJ1-5, with D possibly TRBD1 on 5 matching bases. The V end was cut by 0 bases, the J end by 6 bases, with 12 bases between. In germline, CDR1 is LGHNA, CDR2 YNFKEQ. This CDR3 has 15 residues. CDR3 amino acids: CASSQDMGGSQPQHF. In DNA form, the CDR3 reads TGTGCCAGCAGCCAAGATATGGGGGGTAGTCAGCCCCAGCATTTT.

The J gene is TRBJ1-1, the V gene TRBV29-1, with 8 bases identical to TRBD1. The CDR3 extends over 13 amino acids. Per germline, CDR1 SQVTM and CDR2 ANQGSEA. V shed 4 bases and J 5 bases; nucleotides not matched to a gene: 6. CDR3 DNA: TGCAGCGTTGGACAGGGGCAAGGGACTGAAGCTTTCTTT. Translating it yields CSVGQGQGTEAFF.

Only a few counts were recorded for this clone. The J gene is TRBJ1-1, the V gene TRBV5-4; 10 nucleotides match TRBD1. Per the germline V gene, CDR1 is SGHNT and CDR2 is YYREEE (reference sequence). The V gene end was trimmed by 4 bases and the J gene end by 5 bases; junction bases not matched to a gene: 5. This CDR3 comprises 14 residues. The CDR3 protein is CASSPDRGRTEAFF. Here the CDR3 DNA reads TGTGCCAGCAGCCCGGACAGGGGGAGGACTGAAGCTTTCTTT.

The chain recombines TRBV30 with TRBJ2-1, with 11 bases lining up with TRBD2. With 4 bases clipped from V and 1 base from J, the junction kept 12 bases outside the gene matches. The CDR3 loop spans 18 amino acids. Germline lookup yields CDR1 GTSNPN and CDR2 SVGIG (reference sequence). The CDR3 DNA sequence: TGTGCCTGGACTGTAAAGGTAGCGGGGGGGCTTTCCTACAATGAGCAGTTCTTC. Amino acids: CAWTVKVAGGLSYNEQFF.

This clone showed up just a few times. V and J are TRBV5-6 and TRBJ2-7; D is unclear. Per the germline V gene, CDR1 is SGHDT and CDR2 is YYEEEE. This CDR3 region has 12 residues. V lost 6 bases and J lost 5, with 12 bases in between. The CDR3 nucleotides read TGTGCCAGCACTTCCATTTTTAACGAGCAGTACTTC. It encodes CASTSIFNEQYF.

V usage is TRBV4-1 and J usage is TRBJ2-1; D is perhaps TRBD2 (7 bases). The CDR3 consists of 14 residues. Germline V gene data show CDR1 as MGHRA and CDR2 as YSYEKL. V was shortened by 9 bases and J by 2 bases, with 14 bases between the two germline ends. CDR3 region: CARVTGRAYNEQFF. Here the CDR3 DNA reads TGCGCCAGGGTCACAGGGAGGGCCTACAATGAGCAGTTCTTC.

V and J are TRBV2 and TRBJ2-7; 11 nucleotides line up with TRBD2. Per the germline V gene, CDR1 is SNHLY and CDR2 is FYNNEI. This CDR3 region has 14 residues. The trim removed 9 bases at V and 1 base at J, leaving 5 bases unmatched. CDR3 sequence: CASLSGGGSYEQYF. In DNA, the CDR3 is TGTGCCAGTCTTAGCGGGGGGGGTTCCTACGAGCAGTACTTC.

V usage is TRBV28 and J usage is TRBJ2-7; D remains ambiguous. This CDR3 is built from 12 residues. Trimming removed 5 bases at V and 4 bases at J, with 9 bases between. Germline values: CDR1 MDHEN, CDR2 SYDVKM. The CDR3 DNA sequence: TGTGCCAGCAGTCGACATCTTTACGAGCAGTACTTC. Translation: CASSRHLYEQYF. The whole variable domain, filled in from reference TRBV28 and TRBJ2-7, reads DVKVTQSSRYLVKRTGEKVFLECVQDMDHENMFWYRQDPGLGLRLIYFSYDVKMKEKGDIPEGYSVSREKKERFSLILESASTNQTSMYLCASSRHLYEQYFGPGTRLTVT.

The chain combines TRBV28 with TRBJ1-5; maybe TRBD1 (6 bases). V was shortened by 1 base and J by 5 bases, with 6 bases between the two germline ends. The CDR3 runs to 13 residues. Germline CDR1 MDHEN, CDR2 SYDVKM. This CDR3 reads CASSLYRDQPQHF. CDR3 bases: TGTGCCAGCAGTTTATACAGGGATCAGCCCCAGCATTTT.

This chain uses TRBV9 with TRBJ2-7, with TRBD1 identical over 7 bases. The CDR3 length is 15 residues. V dropped 4 bases and J dropped 0; count of bases not matched to a gene: 7. Per germline, CDR1 SGDLS and CDR2 YYNGEE. This CDR3 is CASSTPTGNSYEQYF. DNA of the CDR3: TGTGCCAGCAGCACCCCGACAGGGAACTCCTACGAGCAGTACTTC.

This chain uses TRBV5-6 with TRBJ2-7; TRBD1 matches at 10 bases. Trimming cost V 4 bases and J 2 bases; bases outside gene matches: 9. Germline V gene data show CDR1 as SGHDT and CDR2 as YYEEEE. There are 16 residues in the CDR3. The CDR3 reads CASSPGAGTGAYEQYF. The CDR3 DNA sequence: TGTGCCAGCAGCCCTGGGGCCGGGACAGGGGCCTACGAGCAGTACTTC.

This clone was found a few times. The chain carries TRBV11-2 and TRBJ2-7; 7 bases match TRBD1. The CDR3 runs to 14 residues. CDR1 and CDR2 from the germline V gene are SGHAT and FQNNGV. The J segment lost 3 bases and the V segment lost 3 bases, leaving 5 bases of the junction unmatched. CDR3 sequence reads: CASSLTAGGYEQYF. The CDR3 DNA reads as TGTGCCAGCAGCTTGACAGCAGGGGGCTACGAGCAGTACTTC.

V is TRBV9 and J is TRBJ1-1; D gene ambiguous. CDR3 size: 13 residues. CDR1 is SGDLS, CDR2 YYNGEE, per germline. V was trimmed by 0 bases and J by 3 bases, leaving 6 bases between them. The CDR3 loop reads CASSVEGYTEAFF. The CDR3 DNA sequence: TGTGCCAGCAGCGTAGAGGGTTACACTGAAGCTTTCTTT.

The chain links TRBV5-4 to TRBJ1-1; D remains ambiguous. The V and J ends lost 0 bases and 5 bases respectively, with 11 bases between them. Germline CDR1 and CDR2: SGHNT and YYREEE (reference sequence). CDR3 length equals 14 residues. The CDR3 DNA sequence: TGTGCCAGCAGCTTGGGTCTCGGGGTTACTGAAGCTTTCTTT. Its protein product is CASSLGLGVTEAFF.

J is TRBJ1-4 and V is TRBV4-2, with a weak D call TRBD1 (5 bases). Germline-derived CDR1 and CDR2 are LGHNA and YNFKEQ. The CDR3 has 14 residues. Trimming pared 7 bases from V and 4 bases from J, leaving 13 bases between. CDR3 residues: CASNVNGGNEKLFF. CDR3 bases: TGTGCCAGCAACGTCAACGGGGGTAATGAAAAACTGTTTTTT.

The genes are TRBV27 and TRBJ1-2; perhaps TRBD1 as D (6 bases). The CDR3 loop spans 12 amino acids. Looked up from germline, CDR1 is MNHEY and CDR2 is SMNVEV (reference sequence). V was shortened by 2 bases and J by 8 bases, with 9 bases between the two germline ends. CDR3 loop: CASSLQGRGYTF. Here the CDR3 DNA reads TGTGCCAGCAGTTTACAGGGGCGCGGCTACACCTTC.

In DNA, the CDR3 is TGTGCCAGCAGCTTCGGCGGAGACACCGGGGAGCTGTTTTTT. Translated, it gives CASSFGGDTGELFF. V and J are TRBV5-8 and TRBJ2-2; D is ambiguous. Trimming left V 2 bases short and J 3 bases short, with 8 bases between. This CDR3 comprises 14 residues. Germline values: CDR1 SGHTS, CDR2 YDEGEE.

The chain uses TRBV7-2 and TRBJ2-6; D not resolved. The germline gives CDR1 SGHTA, CDR2 FQGNSA. The CDR3 is 13 residues long. With 4 bases removed from V and 4 bases from J, the gap between germline ends came to 5 bases. CDR3 in amino acids: CASSSRGANVLTF. CDR3 sequence (DNA): TGTGCCAGCAGCTCAAGAGGGGCCAACGTCCTGACTTTC.

The chain joins TRBV30 to TRBJ2-1; D is ambiguous. This CDR3 has 12 residues. V was shortened by 2 bases and J by 7 bases, with 9 bases between the two germline ends. CDR1 is GTSNPN, CDR2 SVGIG, per germline (reference sequence). This chain's CDR3 is CAWSPIKNEQFF. The CDR3 nucleotides are TGTGCCTGGAGTCCCATAAAAAATGAGCAGTTCTTC.

This chain links TRBV14 with TRBJ1-2; no clear D gene. Germline CDR1 and CDR2: SGHDN and FVKESK. CDR3 length: 14 amino acids. V lost 6 bases and J lost 8, with 19 bases in between. The CDR3, as DNA: TGTGCCAGCAGTAAAACCCTCGTGGGATTCGGCTACACCTTC. Amino acids: CASSKTLVGFGYTF.

The chain combines TRBV6-5 with TRBJ2-1, with 8 bases identical to TRBD2. The J segment lost 0 bases and the V segment lost 3 bases, leaving 4 bases of the junction unmatched. Germline CDR1 and CDR2: MNHEY and SVGAGI. The CDR3 is 16 amino acids. The CDR3 DNA reads TGTGCCAGCAGTTATCGGGGGGGAAGCTCCTACAATGAGCAGTTCTTC. Amino acids: CASSYRGGSSYNEQFF.

The V and J genes are TRBV10-2 and TRBJ1-5; D might be TRBD1 (5 bases). There are 13 residues in the CDR3. V was clipped by 8 bases and J by 6 bases, with 14 bases between them. Germline V gene lookup returns CDR1 WSHSY and CDR2 SAAADI. The CDR3 bases are TGCGCCAGCGGGGGAGGGGTGGGTCAGCCCCAGCATTTT. It translates to CASGGGVGQPQHF.

The chain uses TRBV5-6 and TRBJ2-3, with unresolved D. The CDR3 sequence is 14 residues long. Germline-derived CDR1 and CDR2 are SGHDT and YYEEEE. Trimming cost V 2 bases and J 1 base, with 8 bases left between them. The CDR3 DNA reads as TGTGCCAGCAGCTTTGGTCAGGGCACAGATACGCAGTATTTT. It encodes CASSFGQGTDTQYF.